This T cell receptor (beta chain) was recorded in a study of blood T cell repertoires in COVID-19. About the study: Sites in the United States, Italy and Spain provided acute and convalescent COVID-19 samples. From T cells, B-cell-depleted T cells, or PBMCs came the material, which was cDNA or gDNA.

The table lists this clone with a count of one. CDR1 is SGHAT, CDR2 FQNNGV, per germline. V dropped 0 bases and J dropped 4 bases, with 9 bases sitting between them. The CDR3 sequence is 14 residues long. As processed by the authors: By means of reference gene primer amplification, nucleated cell counts were estimated. The data were produced by immunoSEQ multiplex PCR, yet TCRdb's version contains in-frame clones alone and is incomplete. That table supplies the V and J calls and clone size; D and trimming were determined from the DNA. The sample contains over 150,000 clones, 70% to 90% of which appear only once. Seattle cases were enrolled at active infection and followed longitudinally.

The genes are TRBV11-2 and TRBJ1-1; unclear D gene. Sequenced material: peripheral blood. This sequence originates from a man in his fifties or sixties with COVID-19, enrolled during active disease. The DNA of the CDR3 is TGTGCCAGCAGCTTAGAGGAGGGAGGCACTGAAGCTTTCTTT. As protein: CASSLEEGGTEAFF.